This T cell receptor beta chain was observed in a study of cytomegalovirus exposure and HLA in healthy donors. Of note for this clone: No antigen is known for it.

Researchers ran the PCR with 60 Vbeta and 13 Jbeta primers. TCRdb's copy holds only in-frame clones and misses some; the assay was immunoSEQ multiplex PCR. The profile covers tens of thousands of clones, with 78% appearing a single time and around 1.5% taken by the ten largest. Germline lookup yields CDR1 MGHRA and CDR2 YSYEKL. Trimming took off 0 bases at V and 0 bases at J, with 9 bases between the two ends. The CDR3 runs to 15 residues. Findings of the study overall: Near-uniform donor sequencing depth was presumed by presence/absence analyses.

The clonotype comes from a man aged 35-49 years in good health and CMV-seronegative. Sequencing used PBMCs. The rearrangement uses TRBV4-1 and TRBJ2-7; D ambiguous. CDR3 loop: CASSQDPPHSYEQYF. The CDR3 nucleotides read TGCGCCAGCAGCCAAGATCCCCCCCACTCCTACGAGCAGTACTTC.